The 8 T cell receptor beta chains listed next were all sequenced from one sample in a study of T-cell memory formation after mild COVID-19. One entry per CDR3 protein results from TCRdb running MiXCR on the 5' RACE reads. The table includes roughly 500,000 distinct CDR3 sequences, just over 20% detected once. Sequenced input: PBMCs or a T cell subset sorted from them (not recorded which). The receptors originated from an adult woman who had mild COVID-19 (a few samples of this study predate the infection). Cell type and time point are not known.

V usage is TRBV3-1 and J usage is TRBJ1-1; the D is unclear. Germline-derived CDR1 and CDR2 are LGHDT and YNNKEL (reference sequence). Trimming stripped 4 bases from V and 3 bases from J, with 15 bases between. CDR3 size: 15 residues. The CDR3 protein is CASSPGKGWDTEAFF. For the CDR3, the DNA is TGTGCCAGCAGCCCGGGTAAGGGTTGGGACACTGAAGCTTTCTTT.

In its sample, this clonotype was seen once. At one end, the junction sequence differs from germline, possibly due to a read error. The chain couples TRBV5-1 to TRBJ1-5; D unclear. Germline values: CDR1 SGHRS, CDR2 YFSETQ. The CDR3 contains 11 residues. CDR3 bases: TGCGCCAGCAGTCCCGATCAGCCCCACCATTTT. Translated: CASSPDQPHHF.

This chain joins TRBV4-3 and TRBJ1-1; D unclear. Trimming pared 4 bases from V and 2 bases from J, leaving 14 bases between. Per germline, CDR1 LGHNA and CDR2 YSLEER. This CDR3 has 15 amino acids. The CDR3 region is CASSRNMGSNTEAFF. In nucleotides, the CDR3 is TGCGCCAGCAGCCGGAACATGGGCTCAAACACTGAAGCTTTCTTT.

The chain recombines TRBV19 with TRBJ1-4; tentative D call: TRBD1 (6 bases). The V and J ends lost 3 bases and 8 bases respectively, with 25 bases between them. This CDR3 has 18 amino acids. Germline values: CDR1 LNHDA, CDR2 SQIVND (reference sequence). In DNA, the CDR3 is TGTGCCAGTAGTATCAGTCCCGGGGGCCTCACTCATGGAGAAAAACTGTTTTTT. It specifies CASSISPGGLTHGEKLFF.

The rearrangement uses TRBV6-5 and TRBJ2-7; D not certain. The germline V and J ends were trimmed by 4 bases and 9 bases, with 16 bases remaining between them. This CDR3 has 13 amino acids. Germline V CDR1 and CDR2: MNHEY, SVGAGI. The CDR3 loop reads CASSSVPALGQYF. CDR3 DNA sequence: TGTGCCAGCAGTTCGGTCCCGGCCCTAGGGCAGTACTTC.

This clonotype was picked up many times. The chain combines TRBV7-3 with TRBJ2-2; TRBD1 matches at 7 bases. After removal of 1 base from V and 6 bases from J, the junction contained 2 bases not matched to a gene. The CDR3 runs 14 residues. The germline gives CDR1 SGHTA, CDR2 FQGTGA. CDR3 sequence reads: CASSLIDRAGELFF. CDR3 DNA sequence: TGTGCCAGCAGCTTAATCGACAGGGCCGGGGAGCTGTTTTTT.

This clonotype showed up just a few times. The CDR3 sequence is CASSPLSREFPDTQYF. The CDR3 DNA reads as TGTGCCAGCTCACCACTCTCGCGGGAGTTCCCAGATACGCAGTATTTT. The J gene is TRBJ2-3, the V gene TRBV18; 7 nucleotides align to TRBD2. The germline CDR1 and CDR2 sequences are KGHSH and LQKENI. The trim removed 1 base at V and 4 bases at J, leaving 8 bases unmatched. This CDR3 has 16 amino acids.

This clonotype was seen more than once but under ten times. V usage is TRBV5-1 and J usage is TRBJ2-1; 11 bases line up with TRBD1. The CDR3 has 15 residues. The V segment lost 3 bases and the J segment 3 bases; nucleotides outside the gene matches: 2. Looked up from germline, CDR1 is SGHRS and CDR2 is YFSETQ. CDR3 bases: TGCGCCAGCAGCTATGGGACAGGGGGCTACAATGAGCAGTTCTTC. This gives the protein CASSYGTGGYNEQFF.